This T cell receptor beta chain was captured in a study of shared clonotypes between healthy human individuals. General study results and limits: On the whole, naive subsets had larger estimated richness than memory subsets had. Rarefaction revealed incomplete sorted-subset sequencing despite large depth.

Original analysis: Junction-only sequences produced by ImmunoSEQ had no quality scores, so filtering differed. Method: immunoSEQ multiplex PCR; TCRdb's copy keeps in-frame clones and lacks some. V, J and clone size are taken as reported in that table, and D and trimming were inferred from the DNA itself. This sample has about 2 million clones; approximately 95% occur once, and the top ten carry about 1.1%. Of note for this clone: The antigen remains undetermined.

Positive CCR7 selection of CD45RO-negative cells yielded the naive CD8 cells, and terminally differentiated effector memory CD45RA+ cells were excluded. Germline V gene data show CDR1 as LNHDA and CDR2 as SQIVND (reference sequence). The CDR3 length is 15 residues. The V end was cut by 3 bases, the J end by 0 bases, with 9 bases between. This receptor was identified in a man between 18 and 35 years old in good health. The chain employs TRBV19 and TRBJ1-5, with D perhaps matching TRBD1 (5 bases). The material sequenced was naive CD8+ T cells sorted from blood. The CDR3 region is CASSIQGVSNQPQHF. The DNA of the CDR3 is TGTGCCAGTAGTATCCAAGGGGTTAGCAATCAGCCCCAGCATTTT.